What follows are 23 T cell receptor beta chains derived from one specimen sequenced in a study of CD8+ T cells in alopecia areata. Extraction and reverse transcription of RNA yielded cDNA as the sequencing template. TCRdb keeps only in-frame clones here, not all; method: immunoSEQ multiplex PCR. The sample lists about 120,000 clones, 30% to 40% occurring once. Specimen: CD4+ T cells sorted from blood. The receptor source for this set is a human donor with alopecia areata.

This clone was counted a few times. The CDR3 DNA sequence: TGTGCCAGTAGTCCTTCGAGGGCGGATACGCAGTATTTT. Translated, it gives CASSPSRADTQYF. This chain links TRBV19 with TRBJ2-3; maybe TRBD2 (5 bases). The V and J ends lost 5 bases and 6 bases respectively, with 12 bases between them. CDR1 and CDR2 (germline): LNHDA, SQIVND (reference sequence). The CDR3 has 13 amino acids.

J is TRBJ1-2 and V is TRBV18, with D tentatively TRBD1 (5 bases). The germline V gene encodes CDR1 KGHSH and CDR2 LQKENI. The CDR3 has 13 residues. Trimming pared 3 bases from V and 8 bases from J, leaving 13 bases between. The CDR3 sequence: CASSPGPREGYTF. DNA of the CDR3: TGTGCCAGCTCACCGGGACCGCGTGAGGGCTACACCTTC.

The chain couples TRBV7-9 to TRBJ2-2, with no clear D. Trimming took off 11 bases at V and 6 bases at J, with 19 bases between the two ends. This CDR3 region has 14 residues. Germline values: CDR1 SEHNR, CDR2 FQNEAQ (reference sequence). The CDR3 DNA is TGTGCCTCTCAGGAGCAGGAAGTCTCCGGGGAGCTGTTTTTT. Its protein is CASQEQEVSGELFF.

The chain couples TRBV29-1 to TRBJ1-1; the match to TRBD1 covers 7 bases. J lost 4 bases, V lost 6 bases, and 11 bases had no gene match. Germline values: CDR1 SQVTM, CDR2 ANQGSEA. CDR3 length equals 14 residues. The CDR3 is CSVTQGNRGTEAFF. CDR3 in DNA: TGCAGCGTCACACAGGGGAACAGAGGCACTGAAGCTTTCTTT.

V is TRBV28 and J is TRBJ2-1; 7 nucleotides line up with TRBD2. Unmatched junction bases numbered 7, after V lost 8 bases and J lost 0 bases. Looked up from germline, CDR1 is MDHEN and CDR2 is SYDVKM. This CDR3 spans 15 amino acids. CDR3 sequence (DNA): TGTGCCAGCTTGGGCGGGAGTGTCTCCTACAATGAGCAGTTCTTC. The encoded protein is CASLGGSVSYNEQFF.

The chain uses TRBV4-2 and TRBJ2-3; 7 bases are shared with TRBD2. Germline values: CDR1 LGHNA, CDR2 YNFKEQ. This CDR3 is built from 16 residues. With 6 bases clipped from V and 4 bases from J, the junction kept 13 bases outside the gene matches. The CDR3 DNA sequence: TGTGCCAGCAGTGACTCAGCGGGACTTCTCGCAGATACGCAGTATTTT. It encodes CASSDSAGLLADTQYF.

For this clone: A much larger clonotype is one base distant, so this may be a read error. The V gene is TRBV9, the J gene TRBJ2-5, with D possibly matching TRBD2 (6 bases). V dropped 3 bases and J dropped 1 base, with 7 bases sitting between them. Germline V gene sequence: CDR1 SGDLS, CDR2 YYNGEE. The CDR3 runs to 13 residues. In DNA form, the CDR3 reads TGTGCCAGCAGCGCCGGGGGCCAAGAGACCCAGTACTTC. This gives the protein CASSAGGQETQYF.

The chain links TRBV4-2 to TRBJ2-3; D not resolved. CDR1 LGHNA and CDR2 YNFKEQ come from the germline V gene. The CDR3 has 16 amino acids. Trimming took off 0 bases at V and 2 bases at J, with 12 bases between the two ends. The CDR3 sequence is CASSQDPGYLTDTQYF. In DNA, the CDR3 is TGTGCCAGCAGCCAAGACCCGGGCTACCTCACAGATACGCAGTATTTT.

The gene calls are TRBV18 and TRBJ2-3; D not resolved. Germline loops: CDR1 KGHSH, CDR2 LQKENI. Trimming stripped 0 bases from V and 13 bases from J, with 14 bases between. The CDR3 consists of 13 residues. In DNA form, the CDR3 reads TGTGCCAGCTCACCACCATCCGAGATACTCAAGTATTTT. The encoded protein is CASSPPSEILKYF.

There are a few counts of this clone. The rearrangement joins TRBV29-1 to TRBJ2-7, with D possibly TRBD1 on 5 matching bases. Germline V lookup: CDR1 SQVTM, CDR2 ANQGSEA. Trimming took off 2 bases at V and 7 bases at J, with 15 bases between the two ends. There are 13 residues in the CDR3. CDR3 residues: CSVETNRQKEQYF. CDR3 sequence (DNA): TGCAGCGTTGAAACAAATAGACAGAAGGAGCAGTACTTC.

The chain carries TRBV27 and TRBJ2-7; 8 nucleotides line up with TRBD2. V was pared by 2 bases and J by 4 bases, with 7 bases of the junction left unmatched. Looked up from germline, CDR1 is MNHEY and CDR2 is SMNVEV (reference sequence). This CDR3 spans 15 amino acids. The CDR3 DNA reads TGTGCCAGCAGTTTAAGGGATACTAGCGGTTACGAGCAGTACTTC. It specifies CASSLRDTSGYEQYF.

This sequence joins TRBV7-9 and TRBJ1-1; D is ambiguous. Germline V gives CDR1 SEHNR, CDR2 FQNEAQ (reference sequence). V was pared by 11 bases and J by 4 bases, with 11 bases between. The CDR3 covers 11 residues. The CDR3 DNA is TGTGCCGGAGAGGATGGCACTGAAGCTTTCTTT. Protein sequence: CAGEDGTEAFF.

This clone was seen once. The chain recombines TRBV29-1 with TRBJ1-2; TRBD1 agrees at 10 bases. CDR1 and CDR2 from the germline V gene are SQVTM and ANQGSEA. CDR3 length: 13 residues. V lost 7 bases, J lost 2 bases, and 4 bases stayed unmatched. The CDR3, as DNA: TGCAGCGCCGAGGACAGGGGGAACTATGGCTACACCTTC. Residues: CSAEDRGNYGYTF.

V and J are TRBV15 and TRBJ2-7, with a possible D match to TRBD1 (6 bases). Germline CDR1 and CDR2: LNHNV and YYDKDF (reference sequence). The length of the CDR3 is 15 residues. The germline V and J ends were trimmed by 0 bases and 2 bases, with 11 bases remaining between them. In nucleotides, the CDR3 is TGTGCCACCAGCAGAGATCAGGGGACCACCTACGAGCAGTACTTC. This translates into CATSRDQGTTYEQYF.

The chain employs TRBV28 and TRBJ2-5, with 10 bases aligning to TRBD1. The J segment lost 4 bases and the V segment lost 5 bases, leaving 4 bases of the junction unmatched. The germline gives CDR1 MDHEN, CDR2 SYDVKM. The CDR3 is 14 amino acids. CDR3 DNA: TGTGCCAGCAGTCTAAGGGACAGGGGAGAGACCCAGTACTTC. This gives the protein CASSLRDRGETQYF.

This clone has more than one count but fewer than ten. The V call is TRBV6-5, the J call TRBJ2-1; D is unresolved. This CDR3 has 13 amino acids. V was pared by 0 bases and J by 4 bases, with 4 bases between. Germline CDR1 MNHEY, CDR2 SVGAGI. The CDR3 is CASSYSIYNEQFF. In DNA form, the CDR3 reads TGTGCCAGCAGTTACTCCATTTACAATGAGCAGTTCTTC.

As for this clone: This specimen includes other DNA sequences encoding the same CDR3. V and J are TRBV5-4 and TRBJ1-1, with D uncertain. This CDR3 region has 11 residues. CDR1 SGHNT and CDR2 YYREEE come from the germline V gene (reference sequence). Trimming took off 4 bases at V and 0 bases at J, with 1 base between the two ends. CDR3 sequence (DNA): TGTGCCAGCAGCCTGAACACTGAAGCTTTCTTT. Translating it yields CASSLNTEAFF.

This clone occurred a few times. The chain uses TRBV7-9 and TRBJ1-2; D not certain. This CDR3 is 13 amino acids long. Trimming shortened V by 1 base and J by 4 bases, and 7 bases separated the two germline ends. CDR1 is SEHNR and CDR2 is FQNEAQ in the germline V gene (reference sequence). This CDR3 is CASSLEAFYGYTF. CDR3 DNA sequence: TGTGCCAGCAGCTTAGAAGCCTTCTATGGCTACACCTTC.

Only a few counts were recorded for this clone. CDR3 bases: TGCGCCAGCAGCCAACACCAGGGGGCCTATGGCTACACCTTC. This gives the protein CASSQHQGAYGYTF. This chain uses TRBV4-3 with TRBJ1-2, with 8 nucleotides matching TRBD1. The length of the CDR3 is 14 residues. CDR1 and CDR2 (germline): LGHNA, YSLEER. With 2 bases clipped from V and 4 bases from J, the junction kept 3 bases outside the gene matches.

The CDR3 bases are TGTGCCTGGAGTCGGAACGAGAATCAGCCCCAGCATTTT. It translates to CAWSRNENQPQHF. The genes are TRBV30 and TRBJ1-5, with D unclear. This CDR3 comprises 13 residues. Germline values: CDR1 GTSNPN, CDR2 SVGIG (reference sequence). V lost 2 bases, J lost 4 bases, and 9 bases lay in between.

V usage is TRBV7-9 and J usage is TRBJ1-1; TRBD1 might be the D (5 bases). This CDR3 is 13 amino acids long. Germline CDR1 SEHNR, CDR2 FQNEAQ (reference sequence). Trimming left V 6 bases short and J 4 bases short, with 12 bases between. In nucleotides, the CDR3 is TGTGCCAGCAGTTTAACAGGACTCACTGAAGCTTTCTTT. The encoded protein is CASSLTGLTEAFF.

The chain recombines TRBV7-2 with TRBJ1-5; 8 bases are a match to TRBD1. J gave up 5 bases and V 2 bases, and 5 bases lay outside the gene matches. Germline values: CDR1 SGHTA, CDR2 FQGNSA. This CDR3 has 15 residues. Here the CDR3 DNA reads TGTGCCAGCAGCTTAAACAGGGGACAGGATCAGCCCCAGCATTTT. As protein: CASSLNRGQDQPQHF.

The gene calls are TRBV28 and TRBJ2-5; D is unresolved. Germline CDR1 MDHEN, CDR2 SYDVKM. There are 11 residues in the CDR3. Trimming pared 5 bases from V and 2 bases from J, leaving 3 bases between. The CDR3 protein is CASSTQETQYF. In DNA form, the CDR3 reads TGTGCCAGCAGTACGCAAGAGACCCAGTACTTC.